The T cell receptor (beta chain) described here comes from a study of control samples from healthy donors and cancer patients. V gave up 4 bases and J gave up 5 bases; unmatched junction bases: 6. Germline-derived CDR1 and CDR2 are ENHRY and SYGVKD. This CDR3 is built from 15 residues. Some clones are missing from TCRdb's copy, which holds only in-frame ones; the method was immunoSEQ multiplex PCR. There are about 120,000 clones in the sample; around nine tenths occur only once, and 12% lies in the top ten. V and J are TRBV10-3 and TRBJ2-3; 10 bases are a match to TRBD2. Sequencing input: blood. This clonotype was sampled from a man aged 25-45 years in good health. The CDR3 DNA follows: TGTGCCATCAGTGGCCTAGCGGGGGAGGGAGATACGCAGTATTTT. Translated: CAISGLAGEGDTQYF.